Sequencing of this T cell receptor (beta chain) was carried out in a study of CD8+CD57+ T cells in acquired aplastic anemia. Overall study: The sorted CD4+ and CD8+ cells yielded an average roughly 3 ug of DNA.

Study-wide findings and caveats: About 30 CD8+ CDR3 sequences occurred in both the patients and the controls.

With respect to this clonotype: The target antigen is unknown.

Germline loops: CDR1 MNHEY, CDR2 SVGEGT. With V trimmed by 0 bases and J by 4 bases, 0 bases remained unmatched. The CDR3 runs 15 residues. Patients included in sequencing had previously demonstrated CD8+CD57+ cell expansion by flow cytometry. Severe acquired aplastic anemia was present in every patient. The study sampled blood from patients who had received no therapy. Genomic DNA provided the template from which TCR beta VDJ and CDR3 profiles were obtained. One entry per CDR3 protein, called by TCRdb with MiXCR from the reads. The table shows 300,000 or so distinct CDR3 sequences, with around three fifths occurring only once.

Specimen: sorted CD4+, CD8+, or CD8+CD57+ T cells (not recorded which) from PBMCs. The clonotype originates from a human donor with aplastic anemia. The rearrangement links TRBV6-2 or TRBV6-3 to TRBJ2-7, with 13 nucleotides matching TRBD2. For the CDR3, the DNA is TGTGCCAGCAGTTACTCGACTAGCGGGGGGTACGAGCAGTACTTC. Amino acid sequence: CASSYSTSGGYEQYF.